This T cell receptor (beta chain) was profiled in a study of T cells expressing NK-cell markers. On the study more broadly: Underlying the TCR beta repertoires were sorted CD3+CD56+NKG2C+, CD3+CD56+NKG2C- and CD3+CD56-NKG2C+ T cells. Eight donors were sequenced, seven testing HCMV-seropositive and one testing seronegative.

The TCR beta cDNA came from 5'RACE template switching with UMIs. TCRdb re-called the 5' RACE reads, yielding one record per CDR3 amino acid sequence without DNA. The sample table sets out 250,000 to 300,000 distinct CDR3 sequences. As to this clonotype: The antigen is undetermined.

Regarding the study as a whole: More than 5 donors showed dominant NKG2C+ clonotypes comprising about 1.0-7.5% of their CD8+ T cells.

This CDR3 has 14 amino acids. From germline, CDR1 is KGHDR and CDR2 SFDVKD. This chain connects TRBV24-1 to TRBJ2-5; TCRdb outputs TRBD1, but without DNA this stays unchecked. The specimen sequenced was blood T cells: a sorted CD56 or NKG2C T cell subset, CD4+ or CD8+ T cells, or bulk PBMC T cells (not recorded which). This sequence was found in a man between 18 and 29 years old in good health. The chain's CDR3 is CATSDSRAVGTQYF.